The rows below give T cell receptor beta chains drawn from one sample of a study of cytomegalovirus exposure and HLA in healthy donors. Repertoires were generated with immunoSEQ multiplex PCR, while TCRdb's copy carries only in-frame clones and drops some. The sample's table shows 150,000 to 200,000 clones. The material sequenced was PBMCs. These receptors were collected from a man aged 25 to 40 in good health and CMV-seronegative. Each CDR3 is given with its conserved first and last residue. A D gene is named only where the DNA matches it firmly.

J | V | D | length | CDR3 | DNA
TRBJ2-7 | TRBV27 | TRBD2 | 14 | CASSLAGDFYEQYF | TGTGCCAGCAGTTTAGCGGGAGACTTCTACGAGCAGTACTTC
TRBJ2-7 | TRBV11-2 | TRBD1 | 15 | CASSRSGTGAHEQYF | TGTGCCAGCAGCCGTTCCGGGACAGGGGCCCATGAGCAGTACTTC
TRBJ2-2 | TRBV23-1 | - | 17 | CASSQSWEYEFPGELFF | TGCGCCAGCAGTCAATCGTGGGAGTATGAATTTCCCGGGGAGCTGTTTTTT
TRBJ2-7 | TRBV6-6 | - | 15 | CASSPRGGAGYEQYF | TGTGCCAGCAGCCCTAGGGGGGGCGCGGGCTACGAGCAGTACTTC
TRBJ2-7 | TRBV6-5 | TRBD1 | 15 | CASNPQTGDRDEQYF | TGTGCCAGCAACCCCCAGACAGGGGATCGCGACGAGCAGTACTTC
TRBJ2-3 | TRBV30 | - | 17 | CAWSRGLGGVLTDTQYF | TGTGCCTGGAGCCGAGGCCTTGGCGGGGTACTCACAGATACGCAGTATTTT
TRBJ2-4 | TRBV4-1 | - | 14 | CASSRTVTGGIQYF | TGCGCCAGCAGCCGGACGGTCACCGGGGGCATTCAGTACTTC
TRBJ1-1 | TRBV29-1 | - | 12 | CSLGAENTEAFF | TGCAGCCTAGGGGCAGAGAACACTGAAGCTTTCTTT
TRBJ2-6 | TRBV27 | - | 15 | CASSREISGANVLTF | TGTGCCAGCAGCCGAGAGATCTCTGGGGCCAACGTCCTGACTTTC
TRBJ2-7 | TRBV5-5 | - | 15 | CASSYLSGYTYEQYF | TGTGCCAGCAGTTACTTATCGGGTTACACCTACGAGCAGTACTTC
TRBJ1-2 | TRBV29-1 | - | 12 | CSVASANYGYTF | TGCAGCGTGGCTTCAGCTAACTATGGCTACACCTTC
TRBJ2-2 | TRBV19 | TRBD2 | 14 | CASCLAGGTGELFF | TGTGCCAGTTGCCTAGCGGGGGGGACCGGGGAGCTGTTTTTT
TRBJ2-7 | TRBV27 | - | 13 | CASSPKTSYEQYF | TGTGCCAGCAGTCCCAAGACTAGCTACGAGCAGTACTTC
TRBJ1-1 | TRBV10-1 | - | 13 | CASSDSMLPRAFF | TGCGCCAGCAGTGACTCCATGCTCCCTAGAGCTTTCTTT
TRBJ1-2 | TRBV5-1 | TRBD1 | 15 | CASSSGQGANYGYTF | TGCGCCAGCAGCTCCGGACAGGGGGCTAACTATGGCTACACCTTC
TRBJ2-3 | TRBV9 | TRBD2 | 18 | CASSVLAGLAGGHYTQYF | TGTGCCAGCAGCGTATTGGCGGGACTAGCGGGGGGCCACTATACGCAGTATTTT
TRBJ2-7 | TRBV4-1 | TRBD1 | 16 | CASSQEGTGGSYEQYF | TGCGCCAGCAGCCAAGAAGGGACAGGGGGTTCCTACGAGCAGTACTTC